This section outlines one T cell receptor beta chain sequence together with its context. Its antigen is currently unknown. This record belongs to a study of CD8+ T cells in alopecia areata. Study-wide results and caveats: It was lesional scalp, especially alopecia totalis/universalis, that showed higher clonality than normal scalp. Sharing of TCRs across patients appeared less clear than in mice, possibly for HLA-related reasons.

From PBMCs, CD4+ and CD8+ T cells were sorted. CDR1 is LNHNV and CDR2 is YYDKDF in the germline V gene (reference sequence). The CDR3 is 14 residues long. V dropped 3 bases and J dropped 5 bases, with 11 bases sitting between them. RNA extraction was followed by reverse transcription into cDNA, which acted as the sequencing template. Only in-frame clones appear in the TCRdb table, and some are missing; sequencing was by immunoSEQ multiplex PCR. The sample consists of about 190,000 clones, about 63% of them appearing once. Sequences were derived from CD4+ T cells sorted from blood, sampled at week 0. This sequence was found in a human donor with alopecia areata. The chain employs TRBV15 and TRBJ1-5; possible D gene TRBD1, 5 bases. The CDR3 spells CATSRVGGHQPQHF. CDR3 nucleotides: TGTGCCACCAGCAGGGTGGGGGGTCATCAGCCCCAGCATTTT.